This T cell receptor (beta chain) was captured in a study of chemoradiotherapy in HPV16-positive cancers. Study observations and caveats: Candidate HPV-specific clones and E7-related TCR motifs grew in tumor during treatment.

The V gene end was trimmed by 3 bases and the J gene end by 3 bases; junction bases not matched to a gene: 6. The CDR3 loop spans 15 amino acids. CDR1 and CDR2 from the germline V gene are MNHEY and SVGAGI. Data came from immunoSEQ multiplex PCR; TCRdb stores just in-frame clones and leaves some out. The sample has 1,800 or so clones; about nine tenths are singletons. Comments on this clone: Its target is not known.

The V call is TRBV6-5, the J call TRBJ2-5, with 8 bases that match TRBD2. The sample in question was tumor tissue, obtained from a patient who underwent chemoradiotherapy. This TCR was sampled from a human donor with HPV-associated anogenital cancer. The CDR3 DNA reads TGTGCCAGCAGTTATCAGCGGGGGAGAGAAGAGACCCAGTACTTC. This gives the protein CASSYQRGREETQYF.